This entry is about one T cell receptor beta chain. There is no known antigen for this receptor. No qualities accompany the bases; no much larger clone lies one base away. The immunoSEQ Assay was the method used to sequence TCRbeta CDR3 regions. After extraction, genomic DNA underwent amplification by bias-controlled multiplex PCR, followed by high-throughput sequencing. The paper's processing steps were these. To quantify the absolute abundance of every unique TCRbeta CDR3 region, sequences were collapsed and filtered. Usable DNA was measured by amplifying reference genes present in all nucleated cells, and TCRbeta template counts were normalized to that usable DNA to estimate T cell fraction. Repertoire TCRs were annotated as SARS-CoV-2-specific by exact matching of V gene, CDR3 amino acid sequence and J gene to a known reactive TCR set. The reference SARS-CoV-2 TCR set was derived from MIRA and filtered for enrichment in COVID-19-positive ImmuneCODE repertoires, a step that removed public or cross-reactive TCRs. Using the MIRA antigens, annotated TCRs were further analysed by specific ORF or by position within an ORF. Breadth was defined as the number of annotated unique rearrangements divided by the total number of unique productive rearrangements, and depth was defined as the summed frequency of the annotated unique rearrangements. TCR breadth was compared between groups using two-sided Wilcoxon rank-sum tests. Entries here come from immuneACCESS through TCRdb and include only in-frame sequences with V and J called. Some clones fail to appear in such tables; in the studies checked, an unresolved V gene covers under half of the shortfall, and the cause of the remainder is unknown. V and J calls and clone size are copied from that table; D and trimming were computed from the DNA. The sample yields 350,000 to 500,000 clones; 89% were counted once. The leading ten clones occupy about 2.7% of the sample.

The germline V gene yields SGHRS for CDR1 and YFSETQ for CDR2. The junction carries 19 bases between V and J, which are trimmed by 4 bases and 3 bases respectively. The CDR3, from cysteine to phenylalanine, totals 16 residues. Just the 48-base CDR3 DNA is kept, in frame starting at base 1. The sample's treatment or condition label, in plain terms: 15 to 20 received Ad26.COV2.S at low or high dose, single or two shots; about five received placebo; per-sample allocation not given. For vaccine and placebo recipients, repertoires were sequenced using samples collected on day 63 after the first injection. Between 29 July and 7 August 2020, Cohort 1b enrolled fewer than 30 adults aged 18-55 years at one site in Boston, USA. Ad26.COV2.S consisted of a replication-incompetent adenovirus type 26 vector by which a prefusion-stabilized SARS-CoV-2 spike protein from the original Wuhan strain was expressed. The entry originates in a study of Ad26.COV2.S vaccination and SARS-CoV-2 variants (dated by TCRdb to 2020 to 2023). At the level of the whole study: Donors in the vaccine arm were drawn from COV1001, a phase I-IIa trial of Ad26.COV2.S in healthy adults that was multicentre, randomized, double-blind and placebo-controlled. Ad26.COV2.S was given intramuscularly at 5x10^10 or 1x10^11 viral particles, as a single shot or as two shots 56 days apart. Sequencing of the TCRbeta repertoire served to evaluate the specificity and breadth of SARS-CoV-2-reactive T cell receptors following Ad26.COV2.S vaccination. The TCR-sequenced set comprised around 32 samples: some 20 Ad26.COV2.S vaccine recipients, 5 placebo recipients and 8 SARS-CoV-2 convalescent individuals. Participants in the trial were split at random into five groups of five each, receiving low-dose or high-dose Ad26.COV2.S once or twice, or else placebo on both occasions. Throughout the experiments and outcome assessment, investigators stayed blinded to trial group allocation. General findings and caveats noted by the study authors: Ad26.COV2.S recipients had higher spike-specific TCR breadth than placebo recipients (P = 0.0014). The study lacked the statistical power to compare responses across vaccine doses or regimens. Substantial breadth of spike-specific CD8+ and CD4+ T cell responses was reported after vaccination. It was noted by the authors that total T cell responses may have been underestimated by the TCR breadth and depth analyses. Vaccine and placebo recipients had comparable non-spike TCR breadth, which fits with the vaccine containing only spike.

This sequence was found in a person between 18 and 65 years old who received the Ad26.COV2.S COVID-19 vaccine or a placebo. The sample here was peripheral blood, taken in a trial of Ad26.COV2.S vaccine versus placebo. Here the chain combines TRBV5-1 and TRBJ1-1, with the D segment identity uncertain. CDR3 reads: CASSPASRELHTEAFF. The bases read TGCGCCAGCAGCCCCGCTAGCCGGGAACTACACACTGAAGCTTTCTTT.